The rows below give T cell receptor beta chains drawn from one sample of a study of radiation and T cells in renal cell carcinoma. Assay: immunoSEQ multiplex PCR; the TCRdb copy retains only in-frame clones and omits some. The sample includes 90,000 to 95,000 clones, over 75% of them seen just once. The specimen comprised blood, sampled from a patient whose treatment included radiotherapy and nephrectomy. The receptor source for this set is a man aged 60 to 75 with renal cell carcinoma. Both conserved end residues are part of each CDR3. The order of the fields is V gene, J gene, clone size, D gene, CDR3 protein, CDR3 DNA. D genes are given only for firm matches. A clone size is listed for some rows: how often the clone was seen (once, few, many), or a class if it is expanded.

V: TRBV7-9
J: TRBJ1-1
size: NA
D: NA
CDR3: CASSLLGPNTEAFF
DNA: TGTGCCAGCAGCTTACTGGGCCCAAACACTGAAGCTTTCTTT

V: TRBV19
J: TRBJ2-4
size: NA
D: TRBD1
CDR3: CASSDRGRYIQYF
DNA: TGTGCCTCCAGCGACAGGGGAAGGTACATTCAGTACTTC

V: TRBV12-5
J: TRBJ2-2
size: NA
D: NA
CDR3: CASGLADGHTGELFF
DNA: TGTGCTAGTGGTTTGGCGGACGGACACACCGGGGAGCTGTTTTTT

V: TRBV11-2
J: TRBJ2-1
size: NA
D: NA
CDR3: CASSSANEQFF
DNA: TGTGCCAGCAGTTCAGCCAATGAGCAGTTCTTC

V: TRBV5-1
J: TRBJ2-2
size: NA
D: TRBD2
CDR3: CASSPAKLARSNTGELFF
DNA: TGCGCCAGCAGCCCGGCCAAACTAGCGAGATCTAACACCGGGGAGCTGTTTTTT

V: TRBV5-1
J: TRBJ2-7
size: NA
D: TRBD1
CDR3: CASSKTTGSYEQYF
DNA: TGCGCCAGCAGCAAAACGACAGGGTCCTACGAGCAGTACTTC

V: TRBV18
J: TRBJ2-5
size: NA
D: NA
CDR3: CASSRVGQHTETQYF
DNA: TGTGCCAGCTCACGGGTGGGCCAACATACGGAGACCCAGTACTTC

V: TRBV6-5
J: TRBJ2-1
size: NA
D: TRBD2
CDR3: CASSSIAGVNNEQFF
DNA: TGTGCCAGCAGTTCTATAGCGGGAGTAAACAATGAGCAGTTCTTC

V: TRBV6-1
J: TRBJ1-5
size: NA
D: TRBD1
CDR3: CASSDSGGAGNQPRHF
DNA: TGTGCCAGCAGTGATTCAGGGGGCGCGGGCAATCAGCCCCGGCATTTT

V: TRBV7-2
J: TRBJ2-1
size: NA
D: TRBD2
CDR3: CASSLVGTSGYNEQFF
DNA: TGTGCCAGCAGCTTAGTCGGGACTAGCGGCTACAATGAGCAGTTCTTC

V: TRBV19
J: TRBJ2-4
size: NA
D: NA
CDR3: CASEDRLNIQYF
DNA: TGTGCCAGTGAAGACAGGCTAAACATTCAGTACTTC

V: TRBV19
J: TRBJ2-4
size: NA
D: NA
CDR3: CASSNSRVAKNIQYF
DNA: TGTGCCAGTAGTAACTCCAGAGTAGCCAAAAACATTCAGTACTTC

V: TRBV5-4
J: TRBJ2-2
size: few
D: NA
CDR3: CASSPVPGELFF
DNA: TGTGCCAGCAGCCCGGTGCCCGGGGAGCTGTTTTTT

V: TRBV14
J: TRBJ2-2
size: NA
D: NA
CDR3: CASSPRAWSGANTGELFF
DNA: TGTGCCAGCAGCCCCAGAGCTTGGTCGGGAGCGAACACCGGGGAGCTGTTTTTT

V: TRBV15
J: TRBJ2-6
size: NA
D: NA
CDR3: CATSRDRAGANVLTF
DNA: TGTGCCACCAGCAGAGACAGGGCTGGGGCCAACGTCCTGACTTTC

V: TRBV18
J: TRBJ1-2
size: NA
D: TRBD1
CDR3: CASSPQGAPPYGYTF
DNA: TGTGCCAGCTCACCACAGGGGGCGCCCCCCTATGGCTACACCTTC

V: TRBV2
J: TRBJ1-4
size: NA
D: NA
CDR3: CASSLQVPGEKLFF
DNA: TGTGCCAGCAGTTTACAGGTTCCAGGGGAAAAACTGTTTTTT

V: TRBV5-4
J: TRBJ2-7
size: few
D: NA
CDR3: CASSLIARLGDQYF
DNA: TGTGCCAGCAGCTTGATAGCCCGGCTGGGGGACCAGTACTTC

V: TRBV11-2
J: TRBJ2-2
size: NA
D: NA
CDR3: CASSFLLGSANTGELFF
DNA: TGTGCCAGCAGCTTTCTTTTGGGGTCGGCGAACACCGGGGAGCTGTTTTTT

V: TRBV5-8
J: TRBJ1-5
size: NA
D: NA
CDR3: CASSLWDDPSNQPQHF
DNA: TGTGCCAGCAGCTTGTGGGACGATCCCTCCAATCAGCCCCAGCATTTT

V: TRBV7-3
J: TRBJ1-5
size: NA
D: NA
CDR3: CASSLHRNQPQHF
DNA: TGTGCCAGCAGCTTACACCGCAATCAGCCCCAGCATTTT

V: TRBV10-3
J: TRBJ2-2
size: NA
D: NA
CDR3: CAISESGTGELFF
DNA: TGTGCCATCAGTGAGTCGGGCACCGGGGAGCTGTTTTTT

V: TRBV23-1
J: TRBJ2-7
size: NA
D: NA
CDR3: CASSHHGPSYEQYF
DNA: TGCGCCAGCAGTCACCACGGACCATCCTACGAGCAGTACTTC

V: TRBV5-1
J: TRBJ1-2
size: NA
D: TRBD1
CDR3: CASSLVSSGGNGYTF
DNA: TGCGCCAGCAGCTTGGTATCGTCAGGGGGCAATGGCTACACCTTC

V: TRBV6-4
J: TRBJ2-1
size: NA
D: TRBD2
CDR3: CASSPTSGVYNEQFF
DNA: TGTGCCAGCAGTCCTACTAGCGGGGTTTACAATGAGCAGTTCTTC

V: TRBV9
J: TRBJ2-3
size: NA
D: NA
CDR3: CASSVGASTSTDTQYF
DNA: TGTGCCAGCAGCGTAGGGGCTAGTACTAGCACAGATACGCAGTATTTT

V: TRBV30
J: TRBJ2-1
size: NA
D: NA
CDR3: CAWSVPFETANEQFF
DNA: TGTGCCTGGAGTGTACCATTTGAGACAGCAAATGAGCAGTTCTTC

V: TRBV28
J: TRBJ1-3
size: few
D: NA
CDR3: CASSLPTLSGNTIYF
DNA: TGTGCCAGCAGTTTGCCGACACTCTCTGGAAACACCATATATTTT

V: TRBV5-1
J: TRBJ1-1
size: NA
D: NA
CDR3: CASSLGPNTEAFF
DNA: TGCGCCAGCAGCTTAGGACCGAACACTGAAGCTTTCTTT

V: TRBV4-1
J: TRBJ2-7
size: NA
D: TRBD2
CDR3: CASSQNPSGVYEQYF
DNA: TGCGCCAGCAGCCAAAACCCCAGCGGGGTCTACGAGCAGTACTTC

V: TRBV9
J: TRBJ2-1
size: few
D: TRBD2
CDR3: CASSVGSGSNEQFF
DNA: TGTGCCAGCAGCGTAGGTAGCGGGAGTAATGAGCAGTTCTTC

V: TRBV10-3
J: TRBJ2-1
size: NA
D: NA
CDR3: CAISVTGGSYNEQFF
DNA: TGTGCCATCAGTGTGACAGGCGGCTCCTACAATGAGCAGTTCTTC

V: TRBV11-3
J: TRBJ2-7
size: NA
D: NA
CDR3: CASSLDGGHEQYF
DNA: TGTGCCAGCAGCTTAGATGGGGGGCACGAGCAGTACTTC

V: TRBV19
J: TRBJ2-6
size: NA
D: NA
CDR3: CASAGQQFSGANVLTF
DNA: TGTGCCAGTGCGGGACAGCAGTTCTCTGGGGCCAACGTCCTGACTTTC

V: TRBV27
J: TRBJ2-3
size: NA
D: TRBD2
CDR3: CASSGQGGLAGDTQYF
DNA: TGTGCCAGCAGTGGGCAGGGGGGACTAGCGGGAGATACGCAGTATTTT

V: TRBV18
J: TRBJ1-3
size: NA
D: NA
CDR3: CASSLSDSPGGNTIYF
DNA: TGTGCCAGCTCACTCTCCGACTCGCCGGGGGGAAACACCATATATTTT

V: TRBV7-8
J: TRBJ2-7
size: NA
D: NA
CDR3: CASSFRSRLDEQYF
DNA: TGTGCCAGCAGCTTCAGATCCAGACTTGACGAGCAGTACTTC

V: TRBV6-5
J: TRBJ2-3
size: NA
D: TRBD2
CDR3: CASTPVAGGTDTQYF
DNA: TGTGCCAGCACCCCCGTAGCGGGAGGCACAGATACGCAGTATTTT

V: TRBV9
J: TRBJ1-2
size: NA
D: NA
CDR3: CASSGGEGGQGYTF
DNA: TGTGCCAGCAGCGGAGGGGAGGGCGGTCAAGGCTACACCTTC

V: TRBV28
J: TRBJ2-7
size: NA
D: TRBD2
CDR3: CASSPVPGTSASYEQYF
DNA: TGTGCCAGCAGTCCCGTCCCCGGGACTAGCGCCTCCTACGAGCAGTACTTC

V: TRBV12-2
J: TRBJ2-7
size: once
D: NA
CDR3: CASRNFFSGYEQYF
DNA: TGTGCAAGTCGCAATTTTTTCAGTGGCTACGAGCAGTACTTC

V: TRBV27
J: TRBJ2-1
size: NA
D: TRBD1
CDR3: CASSLTNRGDEQFF
DNA: TGTGCCAGCAGTTTAACCAACAGGGGAGATGAGCAGTTCTTC

V: TRBV7-9
J: TRBJ2-7
size: NA
D: NA
CDR3: CASSLYPKEQYF
DNA: TGTGCCAGCAGCTTATACCCAAAAGAGCAGTACTTC

V: TRBV27
J: TRBJ2-7
size: NA
D: NA
CDR3: CASSPPLDSPSEQYF
DNA: TGTGCCAGCAGTCCCCCATTGGACAGTCCTAGCGAGCAGTACTTC

V: TRBV11-3
J: TRBJ1-1
size: few
D: NA
CDR3: CASIQNPRRLNTEAFF
DNA: TGTGCCAGCATCCAAAACCCTCGACGGCTGAACACTGAAGCTTTCTTT

V: TRBV19
J: TRBJ2-6
size: NA
D: TRBD2
CDR3: CASTRGGSGANVLTF
DNA: TGTGCCAGTACCCGGGGGGGCTCTGGGGCCAACGTCCTGACTTTC

V: TRBV9
J: TRBJ2-7
size: NA
D: NA
CDR3: CASSVETGSYEQYF
DNA: TGTGCCAGCAGCGTAGAAACAGGGTCCTACGAGCAGTACTTC

V: TRBV5-6
J: TRBJ1-3
size: NA
D: NA
CDR3: CASSFPIHSNTIYF
DNA: TGTGCCAGCAGCTTCCCCATCCATTCAAACACCATATATTTT

V: TRBV29-1
J: TRBJ2-3
size: NA
D: TRBD2
CDR3: CSVELTSDTQYF
DNA: TGCAGCGTTGAGTTGACTAGCGATACGCAGTATTTT

V: TRBV6-1
J: TRBJ2-5
size: NA
D: NA
CDR3: CASSEYGGAETQYF
DNA: TGTGCCAGCAGTGAATACGGGGGTGCGGAGACCCAGTACTTC

V: TRBV7-9
J: TRBJ2-2
size: NA
D: NA
CDR3: CASSSPPSGTGELFF
DNA: TGTGCCAGCAGCTCGCCCCCTTCAGGGACCGGGGAGCTGTTTTTT

V: TRBV29-1
J: TRBJ2-2
size: NA
D: TRBD1
CDR3: CSVGTGGYTGELFF
DNA: TGCAGCGTTGGGACAGGGGGATACACCGGGGAGCTGTTTTTT

V: TRBV7-2
J: TRBJ2-3
size: NA
D: NA
CDR3: CASSLAAGSGTDTQYF
DNA: TGTGCCAGCAGCTTAGCGGCAGGGTCAGGCACAGATACGCAGTATTTT

V: TRBV28
J: TRBJ1-3
size: few
D: NA
CDR3: CASKDGNTIYF
DNA: TGTGCCAGCAAGGATGGAAACACCATATATTTT